This T cell receptor (beta chain) was found in a study of cytomegalovirus exposure and HLA in healthy donors. Points from the study as a whole: Per published accounts, TCR beta sequences correctly predicted the HLA-A and HLA-B alleles of most subjects. Per a later analysis, fewer than 20,000 TCR beta sequences showed association with HLA alleles at 0.05 false discovery rate. Later findings reportedly placed an Asian-associated ancestry cluster below the approximately 670-donor mean for N-insertions. Later on, analysis showed that most CMV-associated TCR beta chains appeared to be HLA-restricted.

This clone came up a few times. The antigen is undetermined. The V end lost 0 bases, the J end lost 5 bases, and 13 bases lay between the germline ends. The CDR3 totals 14 residues. Germline V gives CDR1 GTSNPN, CDR2 SVGIG (reference sequence). 60 Vbeta and 13 Jbeta primers were used in PCR. Assay: immunoSEQ multiplex PCR; the TCRdb copy retains only in-frame clones and omits some. The sample records approximately 92,000 clones, less than 70% being singletons. The chain combines TRBV30 with TRBJ1-1; D is possibly TRBD1 (6 bases). What was sequenced was PBMCs. The sequence came from a man aged 45-65 years in good health and CMV-seronegative. This CDR3 reads CAWSVGGAVTEAFF. The CDR3 DNA reads TGTGCCTGGAGTGTAGGGGGGGCAGTGACTGAAGCTTTCTTT.